This passage covers 5 T cell receptor beta chains from one sample sequenced in a study of siplizumab effects on memory and regulatory T cells (dated by TCRdb to the late 2010s). Cells in the mixed lymphocyte reaction were cultured together at 37 degrees C for around 6 days. Their recognized antigens are unknown. Library preparation employed the immunoSEQ multiplex PCR assay. Drawn from immuneACCESS, this table holds only the in-frame rearrangements with V and J called that TCRdb kept. Clones are partly lost; checked studies trace under half to an unresolved V gene and leave the rest unexplained. The sample table shows some 20,000 clones, and 46% are seen once. Together, the top ten hold roughly 5.3% of the sample. The sample taken for sequencing was CFSE-low (dividing) CD4+ T cells sorted from an allogeneic mixed lymphocyte reaction. These receptors originate from a human donor in good health; the cells came from an allogeneic mixed lymphocyte reaction.

A few counts support this clone. The V and J genes are TRBV28 and TRBJ2-7; the D gene is possibly TRBD2 (5 bases). CDR1 is MDHEN, CDR2 SYDVKM, per germline. CDR3 length equals 13 residues. Trimming took off 4 bases at V and 5 bases at J, with 12 bases between the two ends. Here the CDR3 reads CASSSPGLDEQYF. CDR3 in DNA: TGTGCCAGCAGTTCCCCGGGGTTGGACGAGCAGTACTTC.

The V gene is TRBV28, the J gene TRBJ1-1, with D tentatively TRBD1 (6 bases). The CDR3 covers 13 residues. Germline CDR1 reads MDHEN; CDR2 reads SYDVKM. Trimming left V 3 bases short and J 5 bases short, with 10 bases between. The CDR3 reads CASSLGAQTEAFF. CDR3 sequence (DNA): TGTGCCAGCAGTTTGGGGGCGCAGACTGAAGCTTTCTTT.

This clone was observed a handful of times. The J gene is TRBJ1-2, the V gene TRBV27; the D is unclear. CDR3 length: 12 residues. Germline V gives CDR1 MNHEY, CDR2 SMNVEV (reference sequence). Trimming took off 6 bases at V and 5 bases at J, with 10 bases between the two ends. Here the CDR3 DNA reads TGTGCCAGCAGATCAGATTGGTATGGCTACACCTTC. Translating gives CASRSDWYGYTF.

The chain combines TRBV10-1 with TRBJ2-1; D is uncertain. The CDR3 runs 14 residues. V was shortened by 1 base and J by 7 bases, with 11 bases between the two germline ends. The germline V gene encodes CDR1 WNHNN and CDR2 SYGVQD (reference sequence). CDR3 DNA sequence: TGCGCCAGCAGTGAGTACCCCGGCTGGAATGAGCAGTTCTTC. It specifies CASSEYPGWNEQFF.

Points on this clone: A much larger clone lies one base from this, so it may be a read error. At the DNA level, this CDR3 is encoded by other sequences in the same sample as well. The chain is built from TRBV2 and TRBJ1-5; 7 bases line up with TRBD1. Per the germline V gene, CDR1 is SNHLY and CDR2 is FYNNEI. After removal of 4 bases from V and 2 bases from J, the junction contained 2 bases not matched to a gene. The CDR3 is made up of 14 amino acids. The CDR3 is CASSGTGGNQPQHF. The CDR3, as DNA: TGTGCCAGCAGTGGGACAGGCGGCAATCAGCCCCAGCATTTT.